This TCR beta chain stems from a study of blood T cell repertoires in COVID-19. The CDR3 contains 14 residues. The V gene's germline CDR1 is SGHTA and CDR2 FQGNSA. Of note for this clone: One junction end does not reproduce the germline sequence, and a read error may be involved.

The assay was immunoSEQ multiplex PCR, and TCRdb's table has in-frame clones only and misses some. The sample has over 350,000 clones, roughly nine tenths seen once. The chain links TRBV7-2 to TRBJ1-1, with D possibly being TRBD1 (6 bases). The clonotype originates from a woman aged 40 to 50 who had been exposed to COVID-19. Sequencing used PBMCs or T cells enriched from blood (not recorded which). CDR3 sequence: CASSRRTANTEAFF. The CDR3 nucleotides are TGTGCTAGCAGCAGGCGGACAGCTAACACTGAAGCTTTCTTT.